The entry that follows covers one T cell receptor beta chain sequence. These data belong to a study of shared T cell receptors in the human thymus. The CDR3 has 14 amino acids. Losses at the gene ends were 6 bases for V and 2 bases for J; bases not matched to a gene: 4. CDR1 is MNHNY, CDR2 SVGAGI, per germline (reference sequence). Produced via immunoSEQ multiplex PCR; TCRdb's table is partial and in-frame only. Of hundreds of thousands of clones in the sample, 88% were seen once. These data were likewise used in another study, on human thymus T cells. That paper states: Obtained as resections during corrective heart surgery, the thymus tissue was then studied.

The specimen was thymocytes. This rearrangement joins TRBV6-6 to TRBJ2-7; 10 bases are a match to TRBD2. The TCR sequence derives from a boy under two years old with a congenital heart defect. In DNA form, the CDR3 reads TGTGCCAGCAGCCCACTAGCGGGACCCTACGAGCAGTACTTC. This translates into CASSPLAGPYEQYF.